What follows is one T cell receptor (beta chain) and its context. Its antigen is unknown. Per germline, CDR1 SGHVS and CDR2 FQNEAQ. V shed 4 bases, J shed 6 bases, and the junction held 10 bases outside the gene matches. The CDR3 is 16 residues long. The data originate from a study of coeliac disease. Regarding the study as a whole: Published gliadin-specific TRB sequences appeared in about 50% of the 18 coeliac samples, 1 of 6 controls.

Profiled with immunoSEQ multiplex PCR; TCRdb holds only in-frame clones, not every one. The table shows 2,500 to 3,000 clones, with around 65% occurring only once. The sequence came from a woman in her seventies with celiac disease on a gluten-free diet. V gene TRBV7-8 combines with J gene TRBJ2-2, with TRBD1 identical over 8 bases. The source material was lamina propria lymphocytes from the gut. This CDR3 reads CASSWVQGARPGELFF. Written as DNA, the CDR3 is TGTGCCAGCAGCTGGGTCCAGGGGGCGCGGCCCGGGGAGCTGTTTTTT. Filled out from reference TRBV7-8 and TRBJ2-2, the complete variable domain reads GAGVSQSPRYKVAKRGQDVALRCDPISGHVSLFWYQQALGQGPEFLTYFQNEAQLDKSGLPSDRFFAERPEGSVSTLKIQRTQQEDSAVYLCASSWVQGARPGELFFGEGSRLTVL.